These 15 T cell receptor beta chains were all obtained from the same sample, sequenced in a study of monozygotic twins with inflammatory bowel disease. TCRdb reprocessed the 5' RACE reads and stores each CDR3 protein as one record, lacking DNA. The sample has approximately 400,000 distinct CDR3 sequences. Sequencing input: blood. The receptors shown here come from a human donor with ulcerative colitis or Crohn's disease, or a healthy co-twin of an affected twin (not recorded which).

The genes are TRBV5-5 and TRBJ2-7. The CDR3 is 16 residues long. CDR1 and CDR2 from the germline V gene are SGHKS and YYEKEE (reference sequence). CDR3 sequence: CASSLVPNTNSYEQYF.

J is TRBJ2-7 and V is TRBV28; TCRdb indicates TRBD1, and absent DNA this call remains unverified. The CDR3 totals 15 residues. Germline V gene data show CDR1 as MDHEN and CDR2 as SYDVKM. CDR3 protein: CASVSSGTGLYEQYF.

Here the CDR3 reads CASSSQGVGNSPLHF. The chain uses TRBV7-2 and TRBJ1-6; TCRdb names TRBD1, which stays unverified in the absence of DNA. The CDR3 spans 15 residues. Germline V gene sequence: CDR1 SGHTA, CDR2 FQGNSA.

The chain joins TRBV6-5 to TRBJ2-3. This CDR3 has 15 amino acids. Germline values: CDR1 MNHEY, CDR2 SVGAGI. CDR3 residues: CASSSGLTSTDTQYF.

J is TRBJ2-2 and V is TRBV15; the TCRdb call, TRBD1, lacks DNA for checking. The CDR3 consists of 17 residues. CDR1 is LNHNV, CDR2 YYDKDF, per germline (reference sequence). CDR3 amino acids: CATSRDQGARNTGELFF.

V is TRBV10-2 and J is TRBJ2-2; TCRdb indicates TRBD2, and absent DNA this call remains unverified. This CDR3 is 16 amino acids long. CDR1 is WSHSY and CDR2 is SAAADI in the germline V gene. The CDR3 here is CASSPTSGSGTGELFF.

The rearrangement uses TRBV5-6 and TRBJ1-1; TCRdb's D call of TRBD1 is untestable without DNA. This CDR3 region has 12 residues. CDR1 is SGHDT and CDR2 is YYEEEE in the germline V gene. This CDR3 is CASSPSGPEAFF.

The chain joins TRBV3-1 to TRBJ2-1; the TRBD2 assignment by TCRdb is unverifiable without DNA. CDR1 and CDR2 from the germline V gene are LGHDT and YNNKEL (reference sequence). This CDR3 has 17 amino acids. CDR3 loop: CASSATLLLAGDSEQFF.

The chain couples TRBV20-1 to TRBJ1-3. This CDR3 is built from 13 residues. From germline, CDR1 is DFQATT and CDR2 SNEGSKA (reference sequence). The chain's CDR3 is CSASRHSGNTIYF.

The gene calls are TRBV7-6 and TRBJ2-1; TCRdb calls TRBD1, which cannot be checked without DNA. Germline lookup yields CDR1 SGHVS and CDR2 FNYEAQ. The CDR3 contains 14 residues. The CDR3 loop is CASSSPPPTNEQFF.

The CDR3 spells CASSYFWLAGDNEQFF. The chain uses TRBV5-6 and TRBJ2-1; the TCRdb D gene call, TRBD2, has no DNA to confirm it. The CDR3 sequence is 16 residues long. Per the germline V gene, CDR1 is SGHDT and CDR2 is YYEEEE.

The rearrangement uses TRBV5-1 and TRBJ1-5; TCRdb outputs TRBD1, but without DNA this stays unchecked. Germline lookup yields CDR1 SGHRS and CDR2 YFSETQ. The length of the CDR3 is 15 residues. The CDR3 loop reads CASSLSSGNNQPQHF.

The rearrangement uses TRBV7-3 and TRBJ2-1; the D gene TCRdb calls, TRBD2, cannot be checked with no DNA. Germline V CDR1 and CDR2: SGHTA, FQGTGA. The CDR3 loop spans 15 amino acids. The CDR3 loop is CASSSMTSGYNEQFF.

CDR3 sequence reads: CSARGLVQETQYF. The V gene is TRBV20-1, the J gene TRBJ2-5; TCRdb reports TRBD2, a call that lacks DNA to check it against. The CDR3 covers 13 residues. The germline V gene has CDR1 DFQATT and CDR2 SNEGSKA (reference sequence).

This chain uses TRBV28 with TRBJ2-7; TCRdb indicates TRBD1, and absent DNA this call remains unverified. Germline CDR1 MDHEN, CDR2 SYDVKM. The CDR3 consists of 15 residues. CDR3 in amino acids: CASSPVQGGAYEQYF.